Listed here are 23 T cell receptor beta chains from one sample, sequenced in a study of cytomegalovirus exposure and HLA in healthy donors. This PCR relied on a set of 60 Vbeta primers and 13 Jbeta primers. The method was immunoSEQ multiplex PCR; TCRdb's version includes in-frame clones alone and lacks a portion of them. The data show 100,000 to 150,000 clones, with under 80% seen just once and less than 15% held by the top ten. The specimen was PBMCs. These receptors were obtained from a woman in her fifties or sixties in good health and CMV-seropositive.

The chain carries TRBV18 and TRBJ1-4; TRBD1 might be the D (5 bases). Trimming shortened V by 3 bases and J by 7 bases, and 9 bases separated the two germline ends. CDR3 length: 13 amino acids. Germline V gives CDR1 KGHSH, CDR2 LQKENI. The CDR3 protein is CASSPGGGEKLFF. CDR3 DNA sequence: TGTGCCAGCTCACCCGGGGGGGGTGAAAAACTGTTTTTT.

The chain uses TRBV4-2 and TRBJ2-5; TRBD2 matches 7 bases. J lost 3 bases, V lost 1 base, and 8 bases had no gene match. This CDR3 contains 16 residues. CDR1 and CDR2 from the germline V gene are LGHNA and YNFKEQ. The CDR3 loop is CASSQGGSAGEETQYF. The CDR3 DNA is TGTGCCAGCAGCCAAGGGGGTAGCGCGGGAGAAGAGACCCAGTACTTC.

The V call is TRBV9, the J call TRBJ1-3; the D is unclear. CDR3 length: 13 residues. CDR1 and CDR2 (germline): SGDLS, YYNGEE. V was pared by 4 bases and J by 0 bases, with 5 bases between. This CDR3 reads CASSSSSGNTIYF. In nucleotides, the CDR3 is TGTGCCAGCAGCTCGAGCTCTGGAAACACCATATATTTT.

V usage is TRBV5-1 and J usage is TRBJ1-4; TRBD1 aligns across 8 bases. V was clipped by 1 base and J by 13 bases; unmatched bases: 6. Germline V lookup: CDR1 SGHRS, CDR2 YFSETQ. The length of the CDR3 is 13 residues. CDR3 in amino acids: CASSLLGQGGLFF. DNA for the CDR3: TGCGCCAGCAGCTTGCTAGGACAGGGTGGACTGTTTTTT.

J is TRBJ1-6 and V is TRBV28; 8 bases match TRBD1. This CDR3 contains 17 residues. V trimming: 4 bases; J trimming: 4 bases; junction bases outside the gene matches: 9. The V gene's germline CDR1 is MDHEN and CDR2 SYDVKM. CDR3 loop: CASSSRQGSTYNSPLHF. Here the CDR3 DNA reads TGTGCCAGCAGTTCCAGACAGGGGAGTACATATAATTCACCCCTCCACTTT.

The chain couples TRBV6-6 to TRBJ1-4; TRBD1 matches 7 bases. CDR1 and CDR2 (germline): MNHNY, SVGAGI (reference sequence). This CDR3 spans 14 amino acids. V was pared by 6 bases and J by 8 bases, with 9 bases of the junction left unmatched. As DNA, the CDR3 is TGTGCCAGCAGGACCGGACAGGTCGGCGAAAAACTGTTTTTT. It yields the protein CASRTGQVGEKLFF.

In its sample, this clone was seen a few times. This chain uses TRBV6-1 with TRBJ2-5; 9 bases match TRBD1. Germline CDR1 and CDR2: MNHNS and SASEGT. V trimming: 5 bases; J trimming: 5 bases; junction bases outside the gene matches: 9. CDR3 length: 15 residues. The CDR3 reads CASSNTVQGAETQYF. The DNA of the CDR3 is TGTGCCAGCAGTAATACAGTACAGGGGGCGGAGACCCAGTACTTC.

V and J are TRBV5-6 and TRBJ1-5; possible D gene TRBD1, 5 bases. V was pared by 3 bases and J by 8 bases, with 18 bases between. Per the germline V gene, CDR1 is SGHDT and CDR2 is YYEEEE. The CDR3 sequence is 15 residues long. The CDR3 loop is CASSWGGTVREPQHF. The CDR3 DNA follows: TGTGCCAGCAGCTGGGGGGGAACAGTCAGAGAGCCCCAGCATTTT.

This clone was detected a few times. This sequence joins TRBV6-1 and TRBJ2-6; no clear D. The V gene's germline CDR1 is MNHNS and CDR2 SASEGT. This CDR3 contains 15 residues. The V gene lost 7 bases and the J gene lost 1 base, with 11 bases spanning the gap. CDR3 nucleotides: TGTGCCAGCAAAGGTTGGGCATCTGGGGCCAACGTCCTGACTTTC. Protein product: CASKGWASGANVLTF.

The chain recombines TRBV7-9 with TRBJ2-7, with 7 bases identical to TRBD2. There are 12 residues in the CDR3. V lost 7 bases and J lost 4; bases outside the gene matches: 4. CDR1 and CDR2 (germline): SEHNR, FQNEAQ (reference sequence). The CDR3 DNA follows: TGTGCCAGCACCCATAGCGGGTACGAGCAGTACTTC. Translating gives CASTHSGYEQYF.

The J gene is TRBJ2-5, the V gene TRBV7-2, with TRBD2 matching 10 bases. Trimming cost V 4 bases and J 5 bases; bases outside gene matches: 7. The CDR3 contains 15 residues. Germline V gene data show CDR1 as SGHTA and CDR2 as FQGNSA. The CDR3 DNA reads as TGTGCCAGCAGCTCTGAGCGGGGGGGCTGGGAGACCCAGTACTTC. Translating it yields CASSSERGGWETQYF.

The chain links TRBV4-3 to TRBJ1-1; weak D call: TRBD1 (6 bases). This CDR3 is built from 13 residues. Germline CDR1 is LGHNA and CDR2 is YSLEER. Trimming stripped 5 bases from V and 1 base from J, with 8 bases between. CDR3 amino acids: CASSKTGNTEAFF. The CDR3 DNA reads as TGCGCCAGCAGCAAGACAGGGAACACTGAAGCTTTCTTT.

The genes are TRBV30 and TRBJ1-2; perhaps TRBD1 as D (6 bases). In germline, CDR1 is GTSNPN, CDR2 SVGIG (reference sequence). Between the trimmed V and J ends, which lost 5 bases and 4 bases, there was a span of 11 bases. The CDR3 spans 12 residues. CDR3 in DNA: TGTGCCTGGTCGGGGGGCACCTATGGCTACACCTTC. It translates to CAWSGGTYGYTF.

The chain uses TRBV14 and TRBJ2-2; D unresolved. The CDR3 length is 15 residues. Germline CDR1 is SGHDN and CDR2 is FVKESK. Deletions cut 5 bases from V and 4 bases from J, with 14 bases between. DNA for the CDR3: TGTGCCAGCAGCGTAAAGAACAGTCTCACCGGGGAGCTGTTTTTT. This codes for CASSVKNSLTGELFF.

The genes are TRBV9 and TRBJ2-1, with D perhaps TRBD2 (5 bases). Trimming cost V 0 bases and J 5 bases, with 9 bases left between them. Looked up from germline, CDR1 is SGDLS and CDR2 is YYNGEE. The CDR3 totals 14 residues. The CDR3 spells CASSVVGNDNEQFF. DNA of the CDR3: TGTGCCAGCAGCGTAGTCGGGAATGACAATGAGCAGTTCTTC.

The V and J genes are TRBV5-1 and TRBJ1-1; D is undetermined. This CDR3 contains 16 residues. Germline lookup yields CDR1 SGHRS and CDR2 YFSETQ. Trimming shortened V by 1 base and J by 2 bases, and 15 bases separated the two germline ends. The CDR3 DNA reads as TGCGCCAGCAGCTTGCCAGGCCCTACAGAAAACACTGAAGCTTTCTTT. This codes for CASSLPGPTENTEAFF.

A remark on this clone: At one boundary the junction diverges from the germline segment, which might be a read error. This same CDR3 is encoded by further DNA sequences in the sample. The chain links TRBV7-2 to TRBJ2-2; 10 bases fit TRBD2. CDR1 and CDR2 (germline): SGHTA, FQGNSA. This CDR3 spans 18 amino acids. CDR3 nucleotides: TGTGCCAGCAGTTTAGCGGGGGGTGCAGGGACGAACACCGGGGAGCTGTTTTTT. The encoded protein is CASSLAGGAGTNTGELFF.

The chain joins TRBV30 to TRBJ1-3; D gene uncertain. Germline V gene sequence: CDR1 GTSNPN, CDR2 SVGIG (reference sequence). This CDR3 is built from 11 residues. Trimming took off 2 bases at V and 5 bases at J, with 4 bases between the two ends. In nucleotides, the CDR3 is TGTGCCTGGAGTTATAGAAACACCATATATTTT. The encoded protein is CAWSYRNTIYF. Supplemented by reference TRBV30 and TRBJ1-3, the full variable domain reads SQTIHQWPATLVQPVGSPLSLECTVEGTSNPNLYWYRQAAGRGLQLLFYSVGIGQISSEVPQNLSASRPQDRQFILSSKKLLLSDSGFYLCAWSYRNTIYFGEGSWLTVV.

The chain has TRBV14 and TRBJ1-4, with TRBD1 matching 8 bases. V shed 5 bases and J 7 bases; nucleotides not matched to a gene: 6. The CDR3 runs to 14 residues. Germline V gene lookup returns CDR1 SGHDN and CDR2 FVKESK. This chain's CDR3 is CASSRQGTGEKLFF. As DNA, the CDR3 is TGTGCCAGCAGCAGACAGGGGACGGGTGAAAAACTGTTTTTT.

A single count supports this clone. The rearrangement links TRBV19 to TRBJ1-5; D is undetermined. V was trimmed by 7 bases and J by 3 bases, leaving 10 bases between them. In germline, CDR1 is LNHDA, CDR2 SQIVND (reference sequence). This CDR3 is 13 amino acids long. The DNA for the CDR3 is TGTGCCAGTACTGGGCAGGTCAATCAGCCCCAGCATTTT. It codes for CASTGQVNQPQHF.

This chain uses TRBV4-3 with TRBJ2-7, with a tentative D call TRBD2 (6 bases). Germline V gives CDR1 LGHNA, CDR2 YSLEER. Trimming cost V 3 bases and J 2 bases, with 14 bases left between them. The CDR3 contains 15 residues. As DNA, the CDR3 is TGCGCCAGCAGCCAGGGAGCGGGTTATACCTACGAGCAGTACTTC. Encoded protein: CASSQGAGYTYEQYF.

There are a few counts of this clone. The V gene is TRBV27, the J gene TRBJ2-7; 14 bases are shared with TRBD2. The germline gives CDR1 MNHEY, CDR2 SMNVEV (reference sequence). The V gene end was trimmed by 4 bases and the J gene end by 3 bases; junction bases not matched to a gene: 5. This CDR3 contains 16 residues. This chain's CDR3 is CASSSWTSGRNYEQYF. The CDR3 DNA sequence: TGTGCCAGCAGTTCCTGGACTAGCGGGAGGAACTACGAGCAGTACTTC.

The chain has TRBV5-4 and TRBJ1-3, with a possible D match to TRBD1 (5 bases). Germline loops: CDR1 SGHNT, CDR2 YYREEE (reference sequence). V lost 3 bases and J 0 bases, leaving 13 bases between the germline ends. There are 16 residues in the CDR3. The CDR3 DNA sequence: TGTGCCAGCAGCTCAGGAGGGACTCACTCTGGAAACACCATATATTTT. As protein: CASSSGGTHSGNTIYF.